These 24 T cell receptor beta chains were all obtained from the same sample, sequenced in a study of blood T cells in healthy people across ages. For the second PCR, which ran for about 7 to 11 cycles, a sample-barcoded 5' primer and a J-beta primer mix were used. TCRdb redid the calling of the 5' RACE reads with MiXCR, one entry per CDR3 protein. The sample contains around 1.5 million distinct CDR3 sequences, 42% of which appear only once. Source material: blood. These TCRs come from a woman between 18 and 29 years old in good health.

The chain has TRBV11-2 and TRBJ1-2; TRBD1 matches 7 bases. The V segment lost 7 bases and the J segment 7 bases; nucleotides outside the gene matches: 9. The CDR3 is 13 residues long. Germline CDR1 reads SGHAT; CDR2 reads FQNNGV. The CDR3 protein is CASTETGSIGYTF. Written as DNA, the CDR3 is TGTGCCAGCACCGAGACAGGGAGCATTGGCTACACCTTC.

J is TRBJ1-6 and V is TRBV27, with D unclear. The CDR3 is 12 amino acids. The germline V and J ends were trimmed by 7 bases and 11 bases, with 12 bases remaining between them. Germline assignment: CDR1 MNHEY and CDR2 SMNVEV (reference sequence). CDR3 DNA sequence: TGTGCCAGCACCCGGTCGTCTGCACCCCTCCACTTT. Encoded protein: CASTRSSAPLHF.

This clonotype was counted between two and nine times. V and J are TRBV20-1 and TRBJ2-7, with a possible D match to TRBD1 (6 bases). V was cut by 3 bases and J by 2 bases, with 14 bases left in between. This CDR3 has 14 amino acids. Germline-derived CDR1 and CDR2 are DFQATT and SNEGSKA (reference sequence). The CDR3 DNA sequence: TGCAGTGCTAGGGCCGGGACACTAACCTACGAGCAGTACTTC. It is translated as CSARAGTLTYEQYF.

The chain links TRBV11-1 to TRBJ2-5; 14 bases fit TRBD2. The CDR3 covers 18 residues. Germline V lookup: CDR1 SGHAT, CDR2 FQDESV (reference sequence). V lost 4 bases and J lost 3; bases outside the gene matches: 10. The CDR3 sequence: CASSSGLAGARLKETQYF. DNA of the CDR3: TGTGCCAGCAGCTCGGGACTAGCGGGGGCCCGGCTAAAAGAGACCCAGTACTTC.

This clonotype has ten or more counts. This chain links TRBV25-1 with TRBJ1-2; D is possibly TRBD1 (6 bases). The V gene's germline CDR1 is MGHDK and CDR2 SYGVNS. Trimming removed 4 bases from V and 0 bases from J, with 15 bases in between. The CDR3 runs to 16 residues. CDR3 loop: CASSGGKGQPNYGYTF. The DNA for the CDR3 is TGTGCCAGCAGTGGGGGCAAGGGACAACCTAACTATGGCTACACCTTC.

This clonotype has a handful of counts. The chain links TRBV12-5 to TRBJ2-5; D might be TRBD1 (5 bases). The CDR3 consists of 15 residues. V was clipped by 1 base and J by 3 bases, with 12 bases between them. CDR1 and CDR2 from the germline V gene are LGHNT and FRNRAP. CDR3 in amino acids: CASGLGGRAEETQYF. The CDR3, as DNA: TGTGCTAGTGGTTTGGGCGGCAGGGCCGAAGAGACCCAGTACTTC.

The V call is TRBV5-5, the J call TRBJ2-3; D might be TRBD2 (5 bases). Germline V gives CDR1 SGHKS, CDR2 YYEKEE (reference sequence). The CDR3 sequence is 16 residues long. V was clipped by 0 bases and J by 2 bases, with 13 bases between them. The CDR3 DNA reads TGTGCCAGCAGCTTGGGAGGGAACGTTCCCACAGATACGCAGTATTTT. Its translation is CASSLGGNVPTDTQYF.

V usage is TRBV12-3 or TRBV12-4 and J usage is TRBJ2-5; TRBD2 agrees at 7 bases. The CDR3 totals 12 residues. V lost 5 bases, J lost 11 bases, and 8 bases stayed unmatched. DNA of the CDR3: TGTGCCAGCAGTCCCCTCGCGCGGGAGCAGTACTTC. Its translation is CASSPLAREQYF.

The J gene is TRBJ2-5, the V gene TRBV18; D remains unclear. Deletions cut 1 base from V and 3 bases from J, with 6 bases between. This CDR3 is 13 amino acids long. The germline V gene encodes CDR1 KGHSH and CDR2 LQKENI. DNA of the CDR3: TGTGCCAGCTCACCACGGGTGGAAGAGACCCAGTACTTC. Encoded protein: CASSPRVEETQYF.

The chain employs TRBV7-9 and TRBJ2-1; 9 nucleotides align to TRBD2. The trim removed 7 bases at V and 9 bases at J, leaving 7 bases unmatched. CDR1 is SEHNR and CDR2 is FQNEAQ in the germline V gene (reference sequence). This CDR3 is 13 amino acids long. The CDR3 spells CASIIAGEFEQFF. The CDR3 coding sequence is TGTGCCAGCATTATAGCGGGGGAGTTTGAGCAGTTCTTC.

This clonotype was observed a handful of times. V and J are TRBV25-1 and TRBJ2-4, with 8 bases that match TRBD2. The closer fit of TRBJ2-7 to the DNA end suggests the J call may be wrong. This CDR3 has 16 residues. Germline V CDR1 and CDR2: MGHDK, SYGVNS. The CDR3 is CASSEYFQRENHEQYF. CDR3 in DNA: TGTGCCAGCAGTGAATATTTCCAGCGGGAGAACCACGAGCAGTACTTC.

V usage is TRBV1 and J usage is TRBJ2-3; the table assigns TRBD2, which was not confirmed against the DNA. TRBV1 is flagged as a pseudogene. The CDR3 has 16 amino acids. The CDR3 here is CTSSRGLASVQDTQYF. The CDR3 nucleotides read TGCACCAGCAGTCGGGGACTAGCAAGTGTTCAAGATACGCAGTATTTT.

V and J are TRBV12-3 or TRBV12-4 and TRBJ2-1, with D possibly being TRBD1 or TRBD2 (5 bases each). The CDR3 length is 13 residues. Trimming left V 8 bases short and J 9 bases short, with 17 bases between. CDR3 nucleotides: TGTGCCAGCGGTCTGGGGGAGACGGCTGAGCAGTTCTTC. It encodes CASGLGETAEQFF.

This chain joins TRBV2 and TRBJ1-2; D not resolved. The CDR3 consists of 12 residues. Per the germline V gene, CDR1 is SNHLY and CDR2 is FYNNEI. V was cut by 3 bases and J by 7 bases, with 9 bases left in between. The DNA for the CDR3 is TGTGCCAGCAGTGACTCCGGGTCTGGCTACACCTTC. Translated: CASSDSGSGYTF.

J is TRBJ2-4 and V is TRBV5-1; D is possibly TRBD2 (6 bases). The CDR3 consists of 17 residues. The V end lost 1 base, the J end lost 0 bases, and 14 bases lay between the germline ends. CDR1 and CDR2 (germline): SGHRS, YFSETQ. The CDR3 protein is CASSLSYPGGAKNIQYF. As DNA, the CDR3 is TGCGCCAGCAGCTTGTCGTACCCCGGGGGAGCCAAAAACATTCAGTACTTC. The full variable domain, with the rest looked up from reference TRBV5-1 and TRBJ2-4, is KAGVTQTPRYLIKTRGQQVTLSCSPISGHRSVSWYQQTPGQGLQFLFEYFSETQRNKGNFPGRFSGRQFSNSRSEMNVSTLELGDSALYLCASSLSYPGGAKNIQYFGAGTRLSVL.

The genes are TRBV11-2 and TRBJ2-7; TRBD2 might be the D (7 bases). This CDR3 has 15 residues. Trimming shortened V by 4 bases and J by 7 bases, and 20 bases separated the two germline ends. The V gene's germline CDR1 is SGHAT and CDR2 FQNNGV. The CDR3 sequence is CASSSNPGGQGEQYF. The CDR3 DNA sequence: TGTGCCAGCAGCTCCAATCCCGGGGGGCAGGGTGAGCAGTACTTC. Full variable domain (remainder filled in from reference TRBV11-2 and TRBJ2-7): EAGVAQSPRYKIIEKRQSVAFWCNPISGHATLYWYQQILGQGPKLLIQFQNNGVVDDSQLPKDRFSAERLKGVDSTLKIQPAKLEDSAVYLCASSSNPGGQGEQYFGPGTRLTVT.

The chain employs TRBV6-4 and TRBJ2-1; D is possibly TRBD1 (5 bases). In germline, CDR1 is MRHNA, CDR2 SNTAGT. The CDR3 sequence is 17 residues long. The V gene lost 7 bases and the J gene lost 0 bases, with 19 bases spanning the gap. In DNA form, the CDR3 reads TGTGCCAGCACCAGGACCGACAGAAGGAACTCCTACAATGAGCAGTTCTTC. Its protein is CASTRTDRRNSYNEQFF.

The chain joins TRBV7-9 to TRBJ1-1; 7 bases are shared with TRBD1. Germline CDR1 is SEHNR and CDR2 is FQNEAQ (reference sequence). The CDR3 is 13 residues long. V was pared by 1 base and J by 9 bases, with 5 bases of the junction left unmatched. CDR3 in amino acids: CASSLGPGQKAFF. For the CDR3, the DNA is TGTGCCAGCAGCTTAGGCCCGGGACAGAAAGCTTTCTTT. Full variable domain (missing parts from reference TRBV7-9 and TRBJ1-1): DTGVSQNPRHKITKRGQNVTFRCDPISEHNRLYWYRQTLGQGPEFLTYFQNEAQLEKSRLLSDRFSAERPKGSFSTLEIQRTEQGDSAMYLCASSLGPGQKAFFGQGTRLTVV.

V usage is TRBV30 and J usage is TRBJ2-7, with D perhaps TRBD1 (6 bases). V was cut by 0 bases and J by 0 bases, with 18 bases left in between. There are 17 residues in the CDR3. Germline assignment: CDR1 GTSNPN and CDR2 SVGIG (reference sequence). The chain's CDR3 is CAWSVGWGQEASYEQYF. As DNA, the CDR3 is TGTGCCTGGAGTGTAGGTTGGGGGCAGGAGGCCTCCTACGAGCAGTACTTC.

The chain employs TRBV6-1 and TRBJ2-1, with D maybe TRBD2 (6 bases). Germline V gene lookup returns CDR1 MNHNS and CDR2 SASEGT. This CDR3 region has 14 residues. Trimming shortened V by 10 bases and J by 1 base, and 14 bases separated the two germline ends. DNA for the CDR3: TGTGCCATCCTCGGGGGTTGGTCCTACAATGAGCAGTTCTTC. It is translated as CAILGGWSYNEQFF.

There are a few counts of this clonotype. The rearrangement links TRBV7-9 to TRBJ2-1; 9 bases align to TRBD2. Germline-derived CDR1 and CDR2 are SEHNR and FQNEAQ (reference sequence). The length of the CDR3 is 15 residues. Trimming took 5 bases from V and 6 from J; bases not matched to a gene: 8. The CDR3 loop is CASSPQSSGANEQFF. For the CDR3, the DNA is TGTGCCAGCAGCCCACAATCTAGCGGGGCCAATGAGCAGTTCTTC.

The table lists this clonotype with many counts. The chain is built from TRBV20-1 and TRBJ2-1, with 7 bases matching TRBD2. The CDR3 is made up of 17 amino acids. Germline loops: CDR1 DFQATT, CDR2 SNEGSKA (reference sequence). The V segment lost 3 bases and the J segment 5 bases; nucleotides outside the gene matches: 16. The CDR3: CSARLVGRVSDNNEQFF. CDR3 sequence (DNA): TGCAGTGCTAGGTTGGTGGGGAGGGTCTCGGACAACAATGAGCAGTTCTTC.

This clonotype was recorded a few times. The V gene is TRBV27, the J gene TRBJ2-3, with 7 bases fitting TRBD2. The CDR3 has 14 amino acids. With 8 bases clipped from V and 0 bases from J, the junction kept 5 bases outside the gene matches. Germline loops: CDR1 MNHEY, CDR2 SMNVEV (reference sequence). The CDR3 protein is CASRAGISTDTQYF. The CDR3 coding sequence is TGTGCCAGCCGAGCGGGAATCAGCACAGATACGCAGTATTTT.

This clonotype was observed a handful of times. The chain recombines TRBV20-1 with TRBJ2-7; the match to TRBD2 covers 14 bases. The V gene end was trimmed by 5 bases and the J gene end by 6 bases; junction bases not matched to a gene: 15. The CDR3 consists of 17 residues. CDR1 and CDR2 from the germline V gene are DFQATT and SNEGSKA (reference sequence). The CDR3 coding sequence is TGCAGTGCTGCCCCCGGGACTAGCGGGAGTAAGGCGGGCGAGCAGTACTTC. It encodes CSAAPGTSGSKAGEQYF.